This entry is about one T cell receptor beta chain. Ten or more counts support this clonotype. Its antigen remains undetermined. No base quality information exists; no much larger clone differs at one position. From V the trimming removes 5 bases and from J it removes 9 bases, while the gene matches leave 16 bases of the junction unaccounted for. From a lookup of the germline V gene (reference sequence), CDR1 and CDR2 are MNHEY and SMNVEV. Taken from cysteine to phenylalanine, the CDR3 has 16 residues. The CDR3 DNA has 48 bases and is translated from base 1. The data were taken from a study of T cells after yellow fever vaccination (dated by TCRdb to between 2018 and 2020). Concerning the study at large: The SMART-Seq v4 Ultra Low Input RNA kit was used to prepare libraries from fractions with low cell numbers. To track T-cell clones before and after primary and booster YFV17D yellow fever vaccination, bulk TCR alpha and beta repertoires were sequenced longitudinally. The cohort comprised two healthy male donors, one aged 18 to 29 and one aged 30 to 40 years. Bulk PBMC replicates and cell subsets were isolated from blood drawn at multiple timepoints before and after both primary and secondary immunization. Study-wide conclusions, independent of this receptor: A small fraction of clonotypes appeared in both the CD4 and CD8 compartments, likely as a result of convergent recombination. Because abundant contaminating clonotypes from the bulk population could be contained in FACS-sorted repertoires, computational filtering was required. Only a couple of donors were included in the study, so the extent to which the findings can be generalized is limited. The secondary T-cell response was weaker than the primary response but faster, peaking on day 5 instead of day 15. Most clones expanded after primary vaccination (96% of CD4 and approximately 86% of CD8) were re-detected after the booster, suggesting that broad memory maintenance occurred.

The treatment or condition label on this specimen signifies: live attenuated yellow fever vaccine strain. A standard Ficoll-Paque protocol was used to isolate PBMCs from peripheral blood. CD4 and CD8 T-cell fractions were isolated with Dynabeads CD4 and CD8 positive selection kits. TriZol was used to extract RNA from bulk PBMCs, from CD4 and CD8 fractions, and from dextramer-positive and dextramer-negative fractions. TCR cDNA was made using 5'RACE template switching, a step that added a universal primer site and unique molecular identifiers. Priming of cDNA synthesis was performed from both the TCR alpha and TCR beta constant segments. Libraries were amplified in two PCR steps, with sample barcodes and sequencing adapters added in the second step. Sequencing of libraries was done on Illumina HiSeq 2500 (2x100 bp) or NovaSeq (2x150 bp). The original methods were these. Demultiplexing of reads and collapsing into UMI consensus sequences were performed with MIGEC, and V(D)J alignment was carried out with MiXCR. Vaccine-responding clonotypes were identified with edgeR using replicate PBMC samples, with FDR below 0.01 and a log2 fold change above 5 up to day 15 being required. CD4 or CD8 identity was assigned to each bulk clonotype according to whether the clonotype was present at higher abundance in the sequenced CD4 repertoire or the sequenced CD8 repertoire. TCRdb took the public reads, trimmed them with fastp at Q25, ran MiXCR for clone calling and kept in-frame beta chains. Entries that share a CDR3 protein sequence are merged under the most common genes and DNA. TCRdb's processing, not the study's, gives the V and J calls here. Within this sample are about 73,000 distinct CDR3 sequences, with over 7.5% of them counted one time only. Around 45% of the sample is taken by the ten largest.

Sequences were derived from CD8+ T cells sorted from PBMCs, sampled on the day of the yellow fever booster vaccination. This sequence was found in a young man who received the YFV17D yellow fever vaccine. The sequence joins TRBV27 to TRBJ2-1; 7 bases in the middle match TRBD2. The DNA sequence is TGTGCCAGCAGTCCTCAACCTGGACTAGTTTTGGGTGAGCAGTTCTTC. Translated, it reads CASSPQPGLVLGEQFF.